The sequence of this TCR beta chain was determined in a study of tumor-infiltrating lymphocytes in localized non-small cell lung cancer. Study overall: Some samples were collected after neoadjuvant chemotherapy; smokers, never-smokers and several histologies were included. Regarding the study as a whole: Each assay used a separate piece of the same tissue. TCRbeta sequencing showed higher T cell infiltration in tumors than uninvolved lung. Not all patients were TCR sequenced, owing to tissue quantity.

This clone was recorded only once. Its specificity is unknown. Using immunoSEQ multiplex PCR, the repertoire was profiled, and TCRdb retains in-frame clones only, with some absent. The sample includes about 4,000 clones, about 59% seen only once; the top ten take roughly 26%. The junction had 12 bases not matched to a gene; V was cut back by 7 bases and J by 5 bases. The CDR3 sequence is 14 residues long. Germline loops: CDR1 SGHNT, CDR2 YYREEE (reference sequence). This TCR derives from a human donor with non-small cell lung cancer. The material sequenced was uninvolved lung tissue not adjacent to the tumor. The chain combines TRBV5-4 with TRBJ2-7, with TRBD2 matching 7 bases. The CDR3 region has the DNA TGTGCCAGCGCTGCGGGGTGGGGGGGGAACGAGCAGTACTTC. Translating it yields CASAAGWGGNEQYF.